Sequencing of this TCR beta chain was carried out in a study of blood T cell repertoires in COVID-19. Germline V CDR1 and CDR2: MNHEY, SVGAGI. V lost 2 bases to trimming and J lost 6 bases, with 13 bases between them. This CDR3 region has 14 residues. Generated by immunoSEQ multiplex PCR, the TCRdb table keeps only in-frame clones and is missing some. The repertoire holds 95,000 to 150,000 clones, around 64% seen once, with approximately 0.86% in the top ten. Input material: peripheral blood. The chain recombines TRBV6-5 with TRBJ1-2; D is ambiguous. The source is a human donor with acute or convalescent COVID-19. The donor label of this sample is uncertain. The CDR3 coding sequence is TGTGCCAGCAGTTACGGGGAGGGCCGCGATGGCTACACCTTC. It encodes CASSYGEGRDGYTF.